Listed here are 9 T cell receptor beta chains from one sample, sequenced in a study of T cells expressing NK-cell markers. TCRdb re-analyzed the 5' RACE reads; it lists each CDR3 protein once, without DNA. This sample's table reports under 200,000 distinct CDR3 sequences. Sequenced sample: blood T cells: a sorted CD56 or NKG2C T cell subset, CD4+ or CD8+ T cells, or bulk PBMC T cells (not recorded which). Source of these receptors: a woman aged 18 to 69 in good health.

The rearrangement uses TRBV12-3 or TRBV12-4 and TRBJ1-2. This CDR3 contains 14 residues. CDR3 loop: CASSLRGESLGYTF.

This sequence joins TRBV20-1 and TRBJ2-1; TCRdb designates TRBD1, a call that cannot be tested without DNA. There are 13 residues in the CDR3. The germline gives CDR1 DFQATT, CDR2 SNEGSKA (reference sequence). The CDR3 protein is CSALLGLHNEQFF.

The chain carries TRBV20-1 and TRBJ2-1; TCRdb gives TRBD1 as the D gene, but with no DNA this cannot be confirmed. This CDR3 spans 14 amino acids. Germline V lookup: CDR1 DFQATT, CDR2 SNEGSKA (reference sequence). CDR3 sequence reads: CSARNTGGYNEQFF.

This chain uses TRBV27 with TRBJ1-1. Germline V gene sequence: CDR1 MNHEY, CDR2 SMNVEV (reference sequence). The CDR3 spans 13 residues. This CDR3 reads CASSLVRYTEAFF.

The CDR3 sequence is CASSSGQIYGYTF. V gene TRBV28 combines with J gene TRBJ1-2; the D call of TRBD1 rests on TCRdb alone, since no DNA is present to check it. This CDR3 is built from 13 residues. Germline loops: CDR1 MDHEN, CDR2 SYDVKM.

The chain links TRBV20-1 to TRBJ1-1; lacking DNA, the TRBD1 call made by TCRdb goes unchecked. CDR3 length: 15 residues. CDR1 and CDR2 from the germline V gene are DFQATT and SNEGSKA (reference sequence). The CDR3 loop is CSARDLGQGFTEAFF.

The gene calls are TRBV20-1 and TRBJ2-5; TCRdb designates TRBD2, a call that cannot be tested without DNA. CDR3 length: 15 residues. Germline V gene lookup returns CDR1 DFQATT and CDR2 SNEGSKA (reference sequence). The CDR3: CSARDPGTSEETQYF.

V is TRBV4-2 and J is TRBJ2-4; the D call from TCRdb, TRBD1, cannot be confirmed without DNA. CDR3 size: 22 residues. Germline CDR1 and CDR2: LGHNA and YNFKEQ. The CDR3 loop reads CASSQVSGGGEGGRTAKNIQYF.

This chain's CDR3 is CASSLREPNYGYTF. The chain is built from TRBV28 and TRBJ1-2; TCRdb lists TRBD1, though no DNA is available to test this call. CDR1 MDHEN and CDR2 SYDVKM come from the germline V gene. The CDR3 extends over 14 amino acids.